The rows below give T cell receptor beta chains drawn from one sample of a study of T-cell memory formation after mild COVID-19. MiXCR, applied by TCRdb to the 5' RACE reads, yields one record per CDR3 protein. The repertoire includes about 210,000 distinct CDR3 sequences, about 10% of them detected once, and less than 4% sits in the top ten. Sample: PBMCs or a T cell subset sorted from them (not recorded which). These receptor sequences come from a man younger than 35 who had mild COVID-19 (a few samples of this study predate the infection). Cell type and time point are not known. The conserved cysteine and the conserved F or W are not part of the CDR3 here. D genes are given only for firm matches.

-,TRBV5-1,TRBJ2-3,ASSLGRTDTQY
-,TRBV2,TRBJ2-4,ASLNEEGADIQY
-,TRBV10-3,TRBJ2-3,AISDSTQY
-,TRBV5-1,TRBJ1-3,ASSLATLGAGNTIY
TRBD2,TRBV24-1,TRBJ2-1,ATSDPGLAGDEQF
TRBD1,TRBV4-1,TRBJ2-7,ASSQEETGAYYEQY
-,TRBV2,TRBJ2-3,ASRSLASDTQY
-,TRBV27,TRBJ1-2,ASSGWPAYGYT
-,TRBV20-1,TRBJ1-6,SANPNEGSTLH
TRBD2,TRBV7-2,TRBJ2-3,ASSPLPRLAGVTQY
TRBD2,TRBV24-1,TRBJ2-5,ATSDGGLAGLETQY
-,TRBV15,TRBJ1-4,ATGRGTNEKLF
-,TRBV5-8,TRBJ1-1,ASSWDTYTEAF
-,TRBV9,TRBJ2-4,ASSGDRGGGTKNIQY
TRBD2,TRBV5-1,TRBJ2-1,ASSFRSGGNNEQF
TRBD2,TRBV6-2/TRBV6-3,TRBJ2-7,ASSYRAAGGYYEQY
-,TRBV4-1,TRBJ2-1,ASSQDSGREQF
-,TRBV7-9,TRBJ2-7,ASSSGQVAQY
TRBD2,TRBV5-1,TRBJ2-5,ASSLLPAGEETQY
-,TRBV5-6,TRBJ2-3,ASSASPVIYTDTQY
TRBD2,TRBV4-1,TRBJ2-4,ASSRGGASGLAKNIQY
-,TRBV6-5,TRBJ2-6,ASSYKRASSGANVLT
-,TRBV12-3/TRBV12-4,TRBJ2-2,ASRRIGELF
TRBD1,TRBV5-6,TRBJ1-2,ASSLGTVEGYT
-,TRBV20-1,TRBJ2-3,SAPDYTDTQY
-,TRBV27,TRBJ1-2,ASSRSTTAGGYT
TRBD2,TRBV7-2,TRBJ2-3,ASSLRTSGGVDTQY
TRBD2,TRBV5-1,TRBJ2-5,ASSSGAGGHYVETQY
-,TRBV5-1,TRBJ1-4,ASSVGGADNEKLF
-,TRBV12-3/TRBV12-4,TRBJ2-5,ASSLNPAQETQY
TRBD1,TRBV5-1,TRBJ2-7,ASSSQGDEQY